This TCR beta chain is drawn from a study of blood T cell repertoires in COVID-19. Study at large: Sample material is recorded as cDNA or gDNA derived from T cells, B-cell-depleted T cells, or PBMCs.

Germline lookup yields CDR1 SEHNR and CDR2 FQNEAQ (reference sequence). V dropped 3 bases and J dropped 4; count of bases not matched to a gene: 6. The CDR3 covers 14 residues. The authors' processing: Amplified reference gene primers provided the basis for estimating nucleated cell counts. The protocol was immunoSEQ multiplex PCR, while the TCRdb copy is restricted to in-frame clones and leaves out a portion. V, J and clone size are taken as reported in that table, and D and trimming were inferred from the DNA itself. The sample contains around 19,000 clones, about 90% of which appear only once. The gene calls are TRBV7-9 and TRBJ2-7; 7 positions agree with TRBD1. Sequencing input: peripheral blood. The receptor comes from a human donor in a cohort sampled during active COVID-19. The CDR3 loop reads CASSLGTTGYEQYF. For the CDR3, the DNA is TGTGCCAGCAGCTTGGGGACGACAGGGTACGAGCAGTACTTC.